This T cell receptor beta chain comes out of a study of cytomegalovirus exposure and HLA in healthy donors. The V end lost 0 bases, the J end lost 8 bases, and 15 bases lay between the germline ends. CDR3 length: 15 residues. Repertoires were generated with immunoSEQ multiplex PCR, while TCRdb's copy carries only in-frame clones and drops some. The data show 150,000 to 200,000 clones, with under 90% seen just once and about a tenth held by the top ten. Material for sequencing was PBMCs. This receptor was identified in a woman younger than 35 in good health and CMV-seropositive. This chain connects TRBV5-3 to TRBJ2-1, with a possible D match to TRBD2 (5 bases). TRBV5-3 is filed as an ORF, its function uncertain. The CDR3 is CARSLGGLGYDEQFF. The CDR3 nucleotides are TGTGCCAGAAGCTTGGGAGGGTTGGGATACGATGAGCAGTTCTTC.